This T cell receptor beta chain was retrieved from a study of response to subunit inactivated influenza vaccine. Regarding the study as a whole: Authors proposed each seasonal influenza vaccination draws in few new T cells.

As concerns this clonotype: The antigen is not known.

V trimming: 4 bases; J trimming: 3 bases; junction bases outside the gene matches: 5. Germline values: CDR1 MNHEY, CDR2 SVGEGT. The CDR3 totals 14 residues. TCRdb called the RT-PCR reads again in MiXCR, with one record for every CDR3 protein. Of 530,000 or so distinct CDR3 sequences detected, about 25% appear once; the ten largest clones hold 1.5% to 2%. The chain has TRBV6-2 or TRBV6-3 and TRBJ2-5; 7 nucleotides line up with TRBD1. Sample: CD4+ T cells sorted from PBMCs, taken 4 to 6 days after vaccination. This clonotype was sampled from a man in his forties or fifties who received an inactivated influenza vaccine. CDR3 amino acids: CASSWGQSKETQYF. The CDR3 bases are TGTGCCAGCAGTTGGGGACAGTCAAAAGAGACCCAGTACTTC.